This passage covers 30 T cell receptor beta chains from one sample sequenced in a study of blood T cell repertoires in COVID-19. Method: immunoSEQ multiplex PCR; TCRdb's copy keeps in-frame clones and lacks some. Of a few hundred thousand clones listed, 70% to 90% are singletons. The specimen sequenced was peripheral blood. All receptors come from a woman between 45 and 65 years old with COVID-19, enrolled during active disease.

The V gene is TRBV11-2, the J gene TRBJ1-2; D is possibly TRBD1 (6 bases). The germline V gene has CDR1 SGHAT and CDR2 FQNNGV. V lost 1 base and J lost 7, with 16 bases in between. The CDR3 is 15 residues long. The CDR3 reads CASSLGNRVSTGYTF. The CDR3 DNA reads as TGTGCCAGCAGCTTAGGAAACAGGGTGTCGACTGGCTACACCTTC.

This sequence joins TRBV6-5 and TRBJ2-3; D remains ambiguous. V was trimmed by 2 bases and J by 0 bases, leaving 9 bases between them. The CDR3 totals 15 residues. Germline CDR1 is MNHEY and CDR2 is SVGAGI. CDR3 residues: CASSYLGSSTDTQYF. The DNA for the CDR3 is TGTGCCAGCAGTTACCTGGGCTCTAGCACAGATACGCAGTATTTT.

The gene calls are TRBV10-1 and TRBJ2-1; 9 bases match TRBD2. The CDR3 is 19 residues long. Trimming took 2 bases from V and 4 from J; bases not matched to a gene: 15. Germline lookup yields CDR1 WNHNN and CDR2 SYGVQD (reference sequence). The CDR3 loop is CASSEIMGGRASPYNEQFF. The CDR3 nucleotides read TGCGCCAGCAGTGAGATTATGGGCGGGAGGGCCTCACCGTACAATGAGCAGTTCTTC.

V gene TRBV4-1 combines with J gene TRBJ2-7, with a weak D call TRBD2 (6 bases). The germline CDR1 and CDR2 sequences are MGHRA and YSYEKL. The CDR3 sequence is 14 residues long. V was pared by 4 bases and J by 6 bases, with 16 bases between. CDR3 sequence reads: CASSLDSGTREQYF. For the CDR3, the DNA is TGCGCCAGCAGCCTTGACTCGGGGACTCGCGAGCAGTACTTC.

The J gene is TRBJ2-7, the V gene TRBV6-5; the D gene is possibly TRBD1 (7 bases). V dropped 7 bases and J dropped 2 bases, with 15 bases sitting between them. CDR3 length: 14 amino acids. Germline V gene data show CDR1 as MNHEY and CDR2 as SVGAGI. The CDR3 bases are TGTGCCAGCACTCCCGGGGGACAGACCTACGAGCAGTACTTC. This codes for CASTPGGQTYEQYF.

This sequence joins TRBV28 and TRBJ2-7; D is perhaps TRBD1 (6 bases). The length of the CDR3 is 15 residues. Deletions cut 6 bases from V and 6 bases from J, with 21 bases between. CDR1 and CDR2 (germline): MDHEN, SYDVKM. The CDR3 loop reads CASRQRGGARGEQYF. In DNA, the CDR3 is TGTGCCAGCAGGCAACGAGGGGGAGCACGGGGCGAGCAGTACTTC.

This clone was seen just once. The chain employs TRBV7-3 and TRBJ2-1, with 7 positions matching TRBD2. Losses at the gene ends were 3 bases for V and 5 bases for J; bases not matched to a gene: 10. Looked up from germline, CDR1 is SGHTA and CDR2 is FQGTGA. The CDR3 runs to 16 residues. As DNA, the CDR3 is TGTGCCAGCAGCTTCAGAGGGAGGGCTCTGGACAATGAGCAGTTCTTC. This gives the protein CASSFRGRALDNEQFF.

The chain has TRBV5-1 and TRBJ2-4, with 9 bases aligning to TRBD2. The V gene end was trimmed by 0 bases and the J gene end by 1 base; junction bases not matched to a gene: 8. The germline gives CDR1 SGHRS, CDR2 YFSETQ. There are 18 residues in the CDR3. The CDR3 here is CASSLGASGASAKNIQYF. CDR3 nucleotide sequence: TGCGCCAGCAGCTTGGGGGCTAGCGGGGCCTCCGCCAAAAACATTCAGTACTTC.

The CDR3 loop is CASRREYQETQYF. CDR3 coding DNA: TGTGCCAGTAGAAGGGAGTACCAAGAGACCCAGTACTTC. V gene TRBV19 combines with J gene TRBJ2-5; possible D gene TRBD2, 5 bases. This CDR3 has 13 amino acids. Germline V gives CDR1 LNHDA, CDR2 SQIVND (reference sequence). Trimming removed 6 bases at V and 0 bases at J, with 8 bases between. Full variable domain (outside the CDR3, taken from reference TRBV19 and TRBJ2-5): DGGITQSPKYLFRKEGQNVTLSCEQNLNHDAMYWYRQDPGQGLRLIYYSQIVNDFQKGDIAEGYSVSREKKESFPLTVTSAQKNPTAFYLCASRREYQETQYFGPGTRLLVL.

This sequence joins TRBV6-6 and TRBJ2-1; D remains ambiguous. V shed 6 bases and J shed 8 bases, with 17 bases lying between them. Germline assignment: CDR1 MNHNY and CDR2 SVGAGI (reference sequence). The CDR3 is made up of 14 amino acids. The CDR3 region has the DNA TGTGCCAGCAGCCGGAGTTCGAAAGGCGATGAGCAGTTCTTC. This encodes CASSRSSKGDEQFF.

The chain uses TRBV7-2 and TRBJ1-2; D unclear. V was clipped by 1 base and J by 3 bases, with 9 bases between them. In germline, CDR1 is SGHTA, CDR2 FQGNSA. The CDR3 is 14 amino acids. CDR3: CASSLDLGDYGYTF. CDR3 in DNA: TGTGCCAGCAGCTTAGATCTGGGAGACTATGGCTACACCTTC.

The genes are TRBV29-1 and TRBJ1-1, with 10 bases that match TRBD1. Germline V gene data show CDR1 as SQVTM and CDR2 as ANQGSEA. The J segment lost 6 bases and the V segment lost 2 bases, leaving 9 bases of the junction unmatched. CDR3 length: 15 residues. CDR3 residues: CSVELKGQGIPEAFF. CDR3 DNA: TGCAGCGTTGAACTGAAGGGACAGGGGATCCCTGAAGCTTTCTTT.

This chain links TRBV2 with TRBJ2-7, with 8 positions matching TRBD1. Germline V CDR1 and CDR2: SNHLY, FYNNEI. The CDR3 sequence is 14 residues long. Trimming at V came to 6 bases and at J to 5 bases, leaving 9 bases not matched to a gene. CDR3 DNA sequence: TGTGCCAGCAGCGACAGGGGCCTCTGGGACGAGCAGTACTTC. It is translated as CASSDRGLWDEQYF.

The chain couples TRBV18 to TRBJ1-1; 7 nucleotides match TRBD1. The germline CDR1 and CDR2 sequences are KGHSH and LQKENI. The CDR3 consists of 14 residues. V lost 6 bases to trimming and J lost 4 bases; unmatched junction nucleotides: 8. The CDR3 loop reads CASSRGGRSTEAFF. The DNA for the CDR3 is TGTGCCAGCTCCCGAGGGGGCCGGAGCACTGAAGCTTTCTTT.

This chain's CDR3 is CASSPRGTSGSLYEQYF. CDR3 DNA sequence: TGTGCCAGCTCACCACGTGGGACTAGCGGGAGTCTATACGAGCAGTACTTC. The chain has TRBV18 and TRBJ2-7; the match to TRBD2 covers 14 bases. This CDR3 spans 17 amino acids. V gave up 1 base and J gave up 4 bases; unmatched junction bases: 6. Germline CDR1 is KGHSH and CDR2 is LQKENI.

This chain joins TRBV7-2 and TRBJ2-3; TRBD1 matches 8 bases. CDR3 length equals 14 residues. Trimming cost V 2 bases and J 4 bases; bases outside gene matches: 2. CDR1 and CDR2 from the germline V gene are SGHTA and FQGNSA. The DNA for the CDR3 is TGTGCCAGCAGCTTATGGACAGGGTCAGATACGCAGTATTTT. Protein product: CASSLWTGSDTQYF. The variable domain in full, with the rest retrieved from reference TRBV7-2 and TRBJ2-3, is GAGVSQSPSNKVTEKGKDVELRCDPISGHTALYWYRQSLGQGLEFLIYFQGNSAPDKSGLPSDRFSAERTGGSVSTLTIQRTQQEDSAVYLCASSLWTGSDTQYFGPGTRLTVL.

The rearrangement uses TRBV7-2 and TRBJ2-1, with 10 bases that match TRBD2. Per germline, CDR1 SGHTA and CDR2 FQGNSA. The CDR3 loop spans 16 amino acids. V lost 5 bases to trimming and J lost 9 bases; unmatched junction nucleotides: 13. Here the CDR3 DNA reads TGTGCCAGCAGCCCATCCCTAGCGGGGGCATGGGGTGAGCAGTTCTTC. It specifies CASSPSLAGAWGEQFF.

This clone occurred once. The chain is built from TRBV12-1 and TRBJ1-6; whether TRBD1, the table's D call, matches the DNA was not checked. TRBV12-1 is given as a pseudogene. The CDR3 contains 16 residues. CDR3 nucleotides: TGTGCCAGCAACACCACCCGGGACAGGTATAATTCACCCCTCCACTTT. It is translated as CASNTTRDRYNSPLHF.

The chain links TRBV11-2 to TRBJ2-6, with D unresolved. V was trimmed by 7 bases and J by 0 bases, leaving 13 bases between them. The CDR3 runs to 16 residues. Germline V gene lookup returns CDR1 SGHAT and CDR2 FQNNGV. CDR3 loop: CASTPLWSSGANVLTF. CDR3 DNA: TGTGCCAGCACCCCACTGTGGAGCTCTGGGGCCAACGTCCTGACTTTC.

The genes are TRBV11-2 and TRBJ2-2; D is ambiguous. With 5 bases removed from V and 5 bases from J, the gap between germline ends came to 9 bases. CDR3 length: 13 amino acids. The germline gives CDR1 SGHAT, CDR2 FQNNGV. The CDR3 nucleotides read TGTGCCAGCAGCCCACAGAATACCGGGGAGCTGTTTTTT. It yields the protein CASSPQNTGELFF.

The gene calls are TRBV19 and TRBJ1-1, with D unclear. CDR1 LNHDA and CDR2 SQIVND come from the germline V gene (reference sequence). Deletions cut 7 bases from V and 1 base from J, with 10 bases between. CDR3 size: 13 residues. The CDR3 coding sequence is TGTGCCAGTACGGCAGGCAGGAACACTGAAGCTTTCTTT. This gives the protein CASTAGRNTEAFF. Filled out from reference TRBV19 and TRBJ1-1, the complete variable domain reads DGGITQSPKYLFRKEGQNVTLSCEQNLNHDAMYWYRQDPGQGLRLIYYSQIVNDFQKGDIAEGYSVSREKKESFPLTVTSAQKNPTAFYLCASTAGRNTEAFFGQGTRLTVV.

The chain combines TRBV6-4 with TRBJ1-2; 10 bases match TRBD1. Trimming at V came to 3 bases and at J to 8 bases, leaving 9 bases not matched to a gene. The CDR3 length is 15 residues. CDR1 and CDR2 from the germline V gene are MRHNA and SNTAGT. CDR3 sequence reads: CASSEGDRGLAGYTF. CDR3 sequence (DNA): TGTGCCAGCAGTGAGGGGGACAGGGGATTGGCCGGCTACACCTTC.

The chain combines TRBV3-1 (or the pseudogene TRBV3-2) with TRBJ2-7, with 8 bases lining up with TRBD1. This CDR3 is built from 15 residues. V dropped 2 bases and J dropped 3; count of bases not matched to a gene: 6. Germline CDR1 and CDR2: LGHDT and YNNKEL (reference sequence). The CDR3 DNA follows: TGTGCCAGCAGCCAAATCGACAGGGGTTTCTACGAGCAGTACTTC. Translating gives CASSQIDRGFYEQYF.

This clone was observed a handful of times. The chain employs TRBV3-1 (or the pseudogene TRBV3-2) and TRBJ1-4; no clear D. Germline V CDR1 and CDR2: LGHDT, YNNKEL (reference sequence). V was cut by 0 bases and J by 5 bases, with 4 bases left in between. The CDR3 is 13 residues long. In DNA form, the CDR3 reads TGTGCCAGCAGCCAAGACCAGAATGAAAAACTGTTTTTT. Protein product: CASSQDQNEKLFF.

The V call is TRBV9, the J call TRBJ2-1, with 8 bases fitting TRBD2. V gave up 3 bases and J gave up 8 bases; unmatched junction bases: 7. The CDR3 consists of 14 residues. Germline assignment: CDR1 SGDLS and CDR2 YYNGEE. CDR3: CASSASGRGDEQFF. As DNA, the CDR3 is TGTGCCAGCAGCGCGAGCGGGAGAGGGGATGAGCAGTTCTTC.

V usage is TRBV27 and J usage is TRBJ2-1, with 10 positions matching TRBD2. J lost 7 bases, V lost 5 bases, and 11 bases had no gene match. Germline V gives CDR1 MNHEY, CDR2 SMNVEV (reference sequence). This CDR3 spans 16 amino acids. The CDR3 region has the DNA TGTGCCAGCAGTCAAAGCGGGAGGGTTATCGGAAATGAGCAGTTCTTC. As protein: CASSQSGRVIGNEQFF.

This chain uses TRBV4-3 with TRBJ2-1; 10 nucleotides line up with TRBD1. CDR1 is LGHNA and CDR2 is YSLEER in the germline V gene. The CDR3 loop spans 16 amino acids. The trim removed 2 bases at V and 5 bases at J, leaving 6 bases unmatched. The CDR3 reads CASSQKSGTGDNEQFF. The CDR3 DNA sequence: TGCGCCAGCAGCCAAAAATCCGGGACAGGGGACAATGAGCAGTTCTTC.

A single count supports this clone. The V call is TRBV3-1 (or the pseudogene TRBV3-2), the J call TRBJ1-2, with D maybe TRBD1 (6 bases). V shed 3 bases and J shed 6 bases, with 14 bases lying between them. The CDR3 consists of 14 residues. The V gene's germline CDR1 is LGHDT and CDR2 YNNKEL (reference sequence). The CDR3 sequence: CASSHPQGGNGYTF. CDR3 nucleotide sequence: TGTGCCAGCAGCCATCCACAGGGAGGGAATGGCTACACCTTC.

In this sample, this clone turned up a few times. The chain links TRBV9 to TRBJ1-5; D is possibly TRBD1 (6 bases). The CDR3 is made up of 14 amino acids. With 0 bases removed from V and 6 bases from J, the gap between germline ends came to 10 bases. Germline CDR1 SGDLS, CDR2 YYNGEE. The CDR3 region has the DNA TGTGCCAGCAGCGTAGGAGACAGGCGTCAGCCCCAGCATTTT. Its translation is CASSVGDRRQPQHF.

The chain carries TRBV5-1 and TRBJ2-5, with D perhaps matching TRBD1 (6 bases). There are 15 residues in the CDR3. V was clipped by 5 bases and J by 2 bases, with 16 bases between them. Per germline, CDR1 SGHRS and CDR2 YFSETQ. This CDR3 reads CASRHLGQGQETQYF. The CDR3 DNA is TGCGCCAGCAGACATCTCGGGCAGGGGCAAGAGACCCAGTACTTC. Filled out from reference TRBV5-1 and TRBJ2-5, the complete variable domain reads KAGVTQTPRYLIKTRGQQVTLSCSPISGHRSVSWYQQTPGQGLQFLFEYFSETQRNKGNFPGRFSGRQFSNSRSEMNVSTLELGDSALYLCASRHLGQGQETQYFGPGTRLLVL.